One T cell receptor (beta chain) is described in this entry. Its antigen is unknown. These data are taken from a study of shared clonotypes between healthy human individuals. Assay used: immunoSEQ multiplex PCR; TCRdb lists only in-frame clones, some missing. Among some 2.4 million clones listed, 90% to 95% were seen once. General study points: Rarefaction indicated that sorted-subset sequencing remained incomplete although depth was large.

The CDR3 runs to 15 residues. From germline, CDR1 is SGHNT and CDR2 YENEEA. The ends were cut back, 3 bases at V and 5 bases at J, with 13 bases in the middle. Source material: naive CD4+ T cells from PBMCs. Subset of the sample: CD45RA+ positively selected. The receptor was derived from a man in his late teens or twenties in good health. Some clones in this sample may be carry-over from other donors' samples. The rearrangement joins TRBV11-3 to TRBJ2-2; D is possibly TRBD2 (6 bases). For the CDR3, the DNA is TGTGCCAGCAGCTTCTCCGGGAGAAATACCGGGGAGCTGTTTTTT. It specifies CASSFSGRNTGELFF.